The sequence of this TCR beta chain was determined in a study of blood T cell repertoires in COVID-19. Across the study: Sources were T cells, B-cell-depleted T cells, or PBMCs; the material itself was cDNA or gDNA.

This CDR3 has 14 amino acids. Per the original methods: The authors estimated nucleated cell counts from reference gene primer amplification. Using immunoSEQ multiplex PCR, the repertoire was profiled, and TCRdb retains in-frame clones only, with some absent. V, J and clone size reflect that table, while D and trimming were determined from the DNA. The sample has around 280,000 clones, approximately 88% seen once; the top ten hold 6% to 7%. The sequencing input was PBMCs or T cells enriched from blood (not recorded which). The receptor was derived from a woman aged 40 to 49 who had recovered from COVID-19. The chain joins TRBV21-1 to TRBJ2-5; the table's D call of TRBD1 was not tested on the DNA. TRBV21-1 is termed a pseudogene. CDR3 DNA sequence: TGTGCCAGCAACAATATGGACAGGGAAGAGACCCAGTACTTC. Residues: CASNNMDREETQYF.